This entry concerns a single T cell receptor beta chain. Data came from immunoSEQ multiplex PCR; TCRdb stores just in-frame clones and leaves some out. Here the sample spans 150,000 to 200,000 clones, about 87% being singletons. V lost 4 bases, J lost 2 bases, and 11 bases lay in between. The CDR3 totals 14 residues. Per germline, CDR1 LNHNV and CDR2 YYDKDF (reference sequence). The data derive from a study of blood T cell repertoires in COVID-19. Sequenced: peripheral blood. The V gene is TRBV15, the J gene TRBJ2-5; D might be TRBD2 (7 bases). The TCR sequence derives from a woman in her 70s with COVID-19, enrolled during active disease. CDR3 nucleotides: TGTGCCACCAGCAAGGGGGGGGCACAAGAGACCCAGTACTTC. Its protein product is CATSKGGAQETQYF.